This TCR beta chain comes out of a study of T cell repertoires in cytomegalovirus infection. Overall study context: Used in the study were CMV epitopes, some recently identified and HLA-C-restricted, others well-studied and HLA-B-restricted. Based on public TCR beta signatures, there were indications of CMV infection and of a matching HLA type.

In this sample, this clonotype turned up a few times. The antigen remains unidentified. The CDR3 is made up of 16 amino acids. The germline V gene has CDR1 KGHDR and CDR2 SFDVKD. The trim removed 4 bases at V and 8 bases at J, leaving 12 bases unmatched. Points from the study as a whole: Frequencies of public TCR beta families were cumulated, and this identified carriers of CMV plus the relevant HLA.

TCRdb processed the reads anew with MiXCR; each CDR3 protein has one entry. The table has around 900,000 distinct CDR3 sequences, less than 40% seen once. The chain combines TRBV24-1 with TRBJ1-4, with 7 positions matching TRBD1. Material: cultured CD8+ T cells from PBMCs, obtained from culture after CMV antigen stimulation. The clonotype comes from a human donor in good health (CMV status not recorded). Some clones in this sample may be carry-over from other donors' samples. The CDR3 sequence is CATSDPSGDSPEKLFF. The CDR3, as DNA: TGTGCCACCAGTGACCCCTCCGGGGACAGCCCCGAAAAACTGTTTTTT.